The rows below give T cell receptor beta chains drawn from one sample of a study of early T cells in non-severe SARS-CoV-2 infection. MiXCR was run by TCRdb on the 5' RACE reads, yielding one entry per CDR3 protein. The sample holds approximately 40,000 distinct CDR3 sequences, roughly 9.9% seen once. The source material was whole blood. Source of these receptors: an adult who was a healthcare worker with PCR-confirmed SARS-CoV-2 infection or an uninfected control (not recorded which). The CDR3 runs from the conserved cysteine through the conserved F or W. D genes are given only for firm matches. Clone size is shown for a subset of rows, as once, few, many or a class of expanded clone.

v_gene	j_gene	abundance	len	d_gene	CDR3nt	CDR3aa
TRBV7-8	TRBJ2-5	many	16	-	TGTGCCAGCAGCTTTCACACCGGGACACTACAAGAGACCCAGTACTTC	CASSFHTGTLQETQYF
TRBV20-1	TRBJ2-7	many	14	-	TGCAGTGCTAGAGATTGGGCGGTCTCCTACGAGCAGTACTTC	CSARDWAVSYEQYF
TRBV30	TRBJ1-1	many	12	-	TGTGCCTGGAGTAAAGTGAACACTGAAGCTTTCTTT	CAWSKVNTEAFF
TRBV21-1	TRBJ1-5	few	15	-	TGTGCCAGCAGCACTCCGGACAGGGACAATCAGCCCCAGCATTTT	CASSTPDRDNQPQHF
TRBV7-2	TRBJ2-3	many	16	TRBD2	TGTGCCAGCAGCGTCGGGACTAGCCGAGGCGGGGATACGCAGTATTTT	CASSVGTSRGGDTQYF
TRBV5-4	TRBJ1-6	many	15	-	TGTGCCAGCAGCTTGTTCGAGGCCTATAATTCACCCCTCCACTTT	CASSLFEAYNSPLHF
TRBV5-5	TRBJ2-3	few	15	-	TGTGCCAGCAGCTTGACGGGCATGCTAGGGGATACGCAGTATTTT	CASSLTGMLGDTQYF
TRBV11-3	TRBJ2-2	-	13	-	TGTGCCAGCAGCTTAAGTGGGGCCGGGGAGCTGTTTTTT	CASSLSGAGELFF
TRBV2	TRBJ2-3	many	16	TRBD1	TGTGCCAGCACCCAGTTGGGACAGGGGTGGACAGATACGCAGTATTTT	CASTQLGQGWTDTQYF
TRBV4-1	TRBJ1-4	medium-sized	17	-	TGCGCCAGCAGCCCAAAATCAGGAACCTGGCAGGGAAGGAAACTGTTTTTT	CASSPKSGTWQGRKLFF
TRBV11-1	TRBJ2-1	-	14	TRBD1	TGTGCCAGCAGCTTTGGACAGGGGGCTAGTGAGCAGTTCTTC	CASSFGQGASEQFF
TRBV30	TRBJ1-1	many	13	-	TGTGCCTGGTCAAGGGGAGAGAACACTGAAGCTTTCTTT	CAWSRGENTEAFF
TRBV6-1	TRBJ1-1	-	14	-	TGTGCCAGCAGCCCTTTCCGGACGGGGACTGAAGCTTTCTTT	CASSPFRTGTEAFF
TRBV7-8	TRBJ2-5	-	12	-	TGTGCCAGCAGCTTAGCGCGCGAGACCCAGTACTTC	CASSLARETQYF
TRBV4-2	TRBJ2-2	-	20	TRBD2	TGTGCCAGCAGCCAAGAAGCAATGCTTAGCGGGGCTGCGGACACCGGGGAGCTGTTTTTT	CASSQEAMLSGAADTGELFF
TRBV2	TRBJ1-6	many	16	TRBD1	TGTGCCAGCAATATGCGGCCGGGACAGGGTAATTCACCCCTCCACTTT	CASNMRPGQGNSPLHF
TRBV29-1	TRBJ1-6	many	13	-	TGCAGCGTTGCCACAGGGTATAATTCACCCCTCCACTTT	CSVATGYNSPLHF
TRBV29-1	TRBJ1-1	many	14	-	TGCAGCGCCAGTATAGGACATTTTAACACTGAAGCTTTCTTT	CSASIGHFNTEAFF
TRBV5-4	TRBJ1-1	-	14	TRBD1	TGTGCCAGCAGCTTCCGGGACAGGGGCACTGAAGCTTTCTTT	CASSFRDRGTEAFF
TRBV18	TRBJ2-3	many	13	-	TGTGCCAGCTCACCCGAGGGCCTAGATACGCAGTATTTT	CASSPEGLDTQYF
TRBV6-6	TRBJ2-1	many	17	TRBD1	TGTGCCAGCAGCCTGTTGCTGGTTGGACAGGGGGACAATGAGCAGTTCTTC	CASSLLLVGQGDNEQFF
TRBV6-2/TRBV6-3	TRBJ1-1	-	14	-	TGTGCCAGCAGTACACCGGGACAGAACACTGAAGCTTTCTTT	CASSTPGQNTEAFF
TRBV10-3	TRBJ1-1	few	13	-	TGTGCCATCAGTGAAAGGGAGGGTGCTGAAGCTTTCTTT	CAISEREGAEAFF
TRBV7-3	TRBJ2-7	-	11	-	TGTGCCAACCAGCGAAGATACGAGCAGTACTTC	CANQRRYEQYF